This T cell receptor (beta chain) was identified during a study of blood T cell repertoires in COVID-19. Study summary: Spain, Italy and the United States supplied samples that represented acute and convalescent COVID-19. PBMCs, B-cell-depleted T cells, or T cells were the source of the cDNA or gDNA that made up the material.

The germline V gene encodes CDR1 MNHEY and CDR2 SVGEGT. CDR3 size: 14 residues. Trimming stripped 6 bases from V and 0 bases from J, with 10 bases between. The authors' processing: Reference gene primer amplification in the assay estimated nucleated cell counts. Only in-frame clones appear in the TCRdb table, and some are missing; sequencing was by immunoSEQ multiplex PCR. That table is the source of V, J and clone size, and D and trimming were worked out from the DNA. The sample carries about 180,000 clones, 80% to 90% recorded once. The TCR sequence derives from a human donor with active or convalescent COVID-19. The donor label of this sample is uncertain. Sequencing was carried out using peripheral blood. The chain recombines TRBV6-2 or TRBV6-3 with TRBJ2-3; weak D call: TRBD2 (5 bases). The CDR3 DNA reads TGTGCCAGCAGCCATAGCGAGAGCACAGATACGCAGTATTTT. Amino acid sequence: CASSHSESTDTQYF.